This passage covers 5 T cell receptor beta chains from one sample sequenced in a study of shared clonotypes between healthy human individuals. The table came from immunoSEQ multiplex PCR; TCRdb's copy has only in-frame clones and leaves some out. The top ten hold around 0.13% of the sample, which has under 2,500,000 clones, more than 90% seen once. The sequencing sample was made of naive CD4+ T cells sorted from blood. Noted subset: CD45RA+ positively selected. The receptor source for this set is a young man in good health.

This clone was detected only once. A much larger clone differs from this one at a single base, so this may be a read error. The same CDR3 also results from other DNA sequences found in this sample. The chain has TRBV5-1 and TRBJ1-2; 8 nucleotides line up with TRBD1. CDR1 is SGHRS, CDR2 YFSETQ, per germline. Trimming cost V 0 bases and J 4 bases; bases outside gene matches: 2. The CDR3 is 14 amino acids. Here the CDR3 DNA reads TGCGCCAGCAGCTTGGGACAGGGGACCTATGGCTACACCTTC. Its protein product is CASSLGQGTYGYTF. The complete variable domain, with remaining parts taken from reference TRBV5-1 and TRBJ1-2, reads KAGVTQTPRYLIKTRGQQVTLSCSPISGHRSVSWYQQTPGQGLQFLFEYFSETQRNKGNFPGRFSGRQFSNSRSEMNVSTLELGDSALYLCASSLGQGTYGYTFGSGTRLTVV.

The chain combines TRBV5-6 with TRBJ1-1; 8 bases match TRBD1. This CDR3 region has 16 residues. Germline lookup yields CDR1 SGHDT and CDR2 YYEEEE. V dropped 3 bases and J dropped 4; count of bases not matched to a gene: 11. This CDR3 reads CASSYGTGHQVTEAFF. CDR3 sequence (DNA): TGTGCCAGCAGCTATGGGACAGGCCATCAGGTCACTGAAGCTTTCTTT.

This chain connects TRBV11-3 to TRBJ2-5; no reliable D call. The germline gives CDR1 SGHNT, CDR2 YENEEA. The ends were cut back, 6 bases at V and 5 bases at J, with 13 bases in the middle. This CDR3 has 13 amino acids. This chain's CDR3 is CASSLTVPETQYF. The CDR3 DNA sequence: TGTGCCAGCAGTTTAACAGTACCGGAGACCCAGTACTTC.

Worth noting for this clone: The same CDR3 also results from other DNA sequences found in this sample. The V call is TRBV5-1, the J call TRBJ1-1; D call uncertain. This CDR3 has 13 amino acids. V was clipped by 4 bases and J by 2 bases, with 9 bases between them. The germline gives CDR1 SGHRS, CDR2 YFSETQ. CDR3 nucleotide sequence: TGCGCCAGCAGCCTCCGCGGAAACACTGAAGCTTTCTTT. Its translation: CASSLRGNTEAFF.

The chain recombines TRBV2 with TRBJ2-5; 8 bases map to TRBD2. In germline, CDR1 is SNHLY, CDR2 FYNNEI. There are 13 residues in the CDR3. The trim removed 4 bases at V and 5 bases at J, leaving 3 bases unmatched. Here the CDR3 reads CASSGQREETQYF. CDR3 sequence (DNA): TGTGCCAGCAGTGGGCAGCGGGAGGAGACCCAGTACTTC.